This TCR beta chain was documented in a study of blood T cell repertoires in COVID-19. Study at large: Sites in the United States, Italy and Spain provided acute and convalescent COVID-19 samples. From T cells, B-cell-depleted T cells, or PBMCs came the material, which was cDNA or gDNA.

Authors' data handling: It was from reference gene primer amplification that nucleated cell counts were estimated. This table comes from immunoSEQ multiplex PCR, and its TCRdb copy is limited to in-frame clones, with some not included. V, J and clone size are those of that table, while D and trimming were read from the DNA. Here the sample spans 100,000 to 150,000 clones, around 86% being singletons. Sequences were obtained from peripheral blood. The receptor was isolated from a man aged 35-49 years with acute or convalescent COVID-19.

The CDR3 loop is CASSIGGVGYGYTF. CDR3 nucleotides: TGTGCCAGTAGTATCGGAGGGGTCGGCTATGGCTACACCTTC. J is TRBJ1-2 and V is TRBV19; possibly TRBD1 for D (5 bases). Per germline, CDR1 LNHDA and CDR2 SQIVND (reference sequence). CDR3 length: 14 amino acids. V was shortened by 3 bases and J by 4 bases, with 12 bases between the two germline ends.